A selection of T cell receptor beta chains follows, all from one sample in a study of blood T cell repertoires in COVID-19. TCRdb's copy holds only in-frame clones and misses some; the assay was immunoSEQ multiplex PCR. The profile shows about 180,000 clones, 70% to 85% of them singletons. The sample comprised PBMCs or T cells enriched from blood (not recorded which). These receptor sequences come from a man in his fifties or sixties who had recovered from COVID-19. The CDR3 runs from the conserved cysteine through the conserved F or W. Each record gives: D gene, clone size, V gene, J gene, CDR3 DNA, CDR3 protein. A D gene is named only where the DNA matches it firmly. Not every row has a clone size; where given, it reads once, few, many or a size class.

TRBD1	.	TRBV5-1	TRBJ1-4	TGCGCCAGCAGCGGACAGGGTAACGGTGAAAAACTGTTTTTT	CASSGQGNGEKLFF
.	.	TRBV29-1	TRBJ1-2	TGCAGCGTACGCCCGAGACTTTCTAACTATGGCTACACCTTC	CSVRPRLSNYGYTF
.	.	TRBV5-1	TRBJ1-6	TGCGCCAGCAGCCTTCAGGCGGGCGTCAATTCACCCCTCCACTTT	CASSLQAGVNSPLHF
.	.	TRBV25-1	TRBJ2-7	TGTGCCAGCAGCCATGATCTTACATACGAGCAGTACTTC	CASSHDLTYEQYF
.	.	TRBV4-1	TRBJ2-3	TGCGCCAGCAGCCCCCGTGTCGGTGAAAATACGCAGTATTTT	CASSPRVGENTQYF
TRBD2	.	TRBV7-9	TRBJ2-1	TGTGCCAGCAGGCCTGGACTAGCGGGTAGCTCCTACAATGAGCAGTTCTTC	CASRPGLAGSSYNEQFF
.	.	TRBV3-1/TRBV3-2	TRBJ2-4	TGTGCCAGCAGCCACCACTTAGCCAAAAACATTCAGTACTTC	CASSHHLAKNIQYF
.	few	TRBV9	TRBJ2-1	TGTGCCAGCAGCGCATTGGACCAGCGGAAGTGGAATGAGCAGTTCTTC	CASSALDQRKWNEQFF
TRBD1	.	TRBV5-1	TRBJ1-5	TGCGCCAGCAGCTTGACCGGGACAGGGGGTAATCAGCCCCAGCATTTT	CASSLTGTGGNQPQHF
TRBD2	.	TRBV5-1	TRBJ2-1	TGCGCCAGCAGCTGGATTAGCGGGGCATGGAATGAGCAGTTCTTC	CASSWISGAWNEQFF
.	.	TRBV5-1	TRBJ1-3	TGCGCCAGCAGCGAGGGGAGGGCTGGAAACACCATATATTTT	CASSEGRAGNTIYF
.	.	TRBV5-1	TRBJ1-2	TGCGCCAGCAGCGTGGACATATTGGATGGCTACACCTTC	CASSVDILDGYTF
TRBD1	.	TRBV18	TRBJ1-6	TGTGCCAGCTCGCGACAGGGCTCCGATAATAATTCACCCCTCCACTTT	CASSRQGSDNNSPLHF
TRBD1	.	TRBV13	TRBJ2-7	TGTGCCAGCAGCTTCGGGACAGGGATGTACGAGCAGTACTTC	CASSFGTGMYEQYF
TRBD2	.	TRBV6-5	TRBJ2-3	TGTGCCAGCAGTCGGGGGGAAAGCACAGATACGCAGTATTTT	CASSRGESTDTQYF
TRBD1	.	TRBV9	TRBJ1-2	TGTGCCAGCAGCGGGACAGGGGGTGAGAGGAACTATGGCTACACCTTC	CASSGTGGERNYGYTF
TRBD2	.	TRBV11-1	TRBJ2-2	TGTGCCAGCAGCGAGCGGGGCTTCGATAACACCGGGGAGCTGTTTTTT	CASSERGFDNTGELFF
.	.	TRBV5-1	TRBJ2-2	TGCGCCAGCAGCATAGAATTGACAGCCGGGGAGCTGTTTTTT	CASSIELTAGELFF
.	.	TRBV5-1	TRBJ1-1	TGCGCCAGCAGCCCTGGACGAGGGGGTGATGAAGCTTTCTTT	CASSPGRGGDEAFF
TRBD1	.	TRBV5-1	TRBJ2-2	TGCGCCTCGACAGGGCACCCGGACACCGGGGAGCTGTTTTTT	CASTGHPDTGELFF
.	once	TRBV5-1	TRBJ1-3	TGCGCCAGCAGCTTGGATCAGGGGTTGGGAAACACCATATATTTT	CASSLDQGLGNTIYF
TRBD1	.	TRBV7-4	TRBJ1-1	TGTGCCAGCAGCGGACAGGGGGACACTGAAGCTTTCTTT	CASSGQGDTEAFF
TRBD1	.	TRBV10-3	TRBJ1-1	TGTGCCATCCGGGACAGGGGTACTGAAGCTTTCTTT	CAIRDRGTEAFF
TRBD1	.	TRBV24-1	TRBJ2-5	TGTGCCACCAGTGAAATGACAGGGGGCGCGGGGGAGACCCAGTACTTC	CATSEMTGGAGETQYF
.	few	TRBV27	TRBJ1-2	TGTGCCAGCAGCTCGACGACAGGAAACTATGGCTACACCTTC	CASSSTTGNYGYTF
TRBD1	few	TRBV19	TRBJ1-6	TGTGCCAGTAGTATTCAAGGACAGGGATTTTCACCCCTCCACTTT	CASSIQGQGFSPLHF
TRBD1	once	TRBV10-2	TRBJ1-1	TGCGCCAGCAAGGCTTCATATACAGGGGCTGAAGCTTTCTTT	CASKASYTGAEAFF
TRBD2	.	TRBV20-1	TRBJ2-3	TGCAGTGCTAGTAGCGGGGGTCTACTGGGAGCAGATACGCAGTATTTT	CSASSGGLLGADTQYF
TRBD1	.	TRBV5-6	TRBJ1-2	TGTGCCAGCAGCCAGACAGGGGATTATGGCTACACCTTC	CASSQTGDYGYTF
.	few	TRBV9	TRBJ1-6	TGTGCCAGCAGCGTAGGCGGGGCTGGAAATTCACCCCTCCACTTT	CASSVGGAGNSPLHF